Detailed here is one T cell receptor (beta chain). This sample is drawn from a study of blood T cells in healthy people across ages. A second roughly 6 to 12 cycle PCR used barcoded and J-beta primers. TCRdb recomputed calls from the 5' RACE reads with MiXCR, one row per CDR3 protein. Here the sample spans about 680,000 distinct CDR3 sequences, 49% being singletons. The source is a woman aged 55-70 years in good health. Sequencing used blood.

The CDR3 region has the DNA TGTGCCACCAGAGGGGGGCCCGGAAGGGGTTTTGAGCAGTTCTTC. Translation gives CATRGGPGRGFEQFF. This chain uses TRBV15 with TRBJ2-1; D tentatively reads TRBD1 or TRBD2 (6 bases each). The CDR3 runs to 15 residues. Germline CDR1 reads LNHNV; CDR2 reads YYDKDF (reference sequence). V lost 6 bases and J lost 9, with 21 bases in between.